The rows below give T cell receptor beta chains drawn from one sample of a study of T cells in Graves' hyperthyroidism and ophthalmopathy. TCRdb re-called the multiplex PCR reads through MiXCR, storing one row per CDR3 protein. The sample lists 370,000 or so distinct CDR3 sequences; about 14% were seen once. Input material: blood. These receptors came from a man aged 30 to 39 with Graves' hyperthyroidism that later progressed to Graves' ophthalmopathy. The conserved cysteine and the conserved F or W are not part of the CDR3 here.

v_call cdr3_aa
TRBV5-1 ASSSGEGKGSYEQY
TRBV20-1 SARDTARGGWDTQY
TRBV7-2 ASSLGGQGFSYEQY
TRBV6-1 ASRIPPSLNYGYT
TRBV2 ASSENRGGDTDTQY
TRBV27 ASSLRASGDNEQF
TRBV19 ASSGGRGGEQY
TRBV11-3 ASAPGGATYNTDTQY
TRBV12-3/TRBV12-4 ASSPGDRGGNEQY
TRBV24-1 ATSGGQGHQPQH
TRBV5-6 ASSGGTDYGYT
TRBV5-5 ASRTTDSSTDTQY
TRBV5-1 ASSAGRSDTQY
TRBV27 ASRTLEGGPRNEQF
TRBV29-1 SVPLGAGYT
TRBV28 ASSSTRAGEKLF
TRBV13 ASSPGTANEQY
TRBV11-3 ASSLQGGIMNTEAF
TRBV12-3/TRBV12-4 ASSWYQETQY
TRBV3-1 ASTSGYSGNTIY
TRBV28 ASSDQGVPTDTQY
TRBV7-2 ASSWAPGQGKEDYGYT
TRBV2 ASSELTNGATKNIQY
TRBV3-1 ASRFGGLNTEAF
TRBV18 ASSPTGTGGSPLH
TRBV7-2 ASSLQTSVYNEQF
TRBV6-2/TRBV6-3 ASSYQGLYEQY
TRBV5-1 ASSFGTTSYNGQF
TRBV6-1 ASSEEGTNSGNTIY
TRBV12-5 ASGLVVGEVGTEAF
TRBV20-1 SARDPGLAAYEQY
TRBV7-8 ASSLLGGRKETQY
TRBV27 ASNRAGTDTQY
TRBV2 ASSRDGATGGSPLH
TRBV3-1 ASSQDAGGPGTQY
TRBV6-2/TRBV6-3 ASSFDRDNSPLH
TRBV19 ASRQQGGSYNEQF
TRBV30 AWSNGARDGYGYT
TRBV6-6 ASSYSGQGNQPQH
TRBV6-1 ASRREKYSNQPQH
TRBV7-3 ASRQRSNTGELF
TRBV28 ASWWRFNQPQH